The 29 T cell receptor beta chains reported below all come from one sample, sequenced in a study of cytomegalovirus exposure and HLA in healthy donors. Amplification used 60 Vbeta primers and 13 Jbeta primers. Sequenced by immunoSEQ multiplex PCR; TCRdb stores in-frame clones only, minus some. The repertoire holds around 130,000 clones, with about 63% as singletons. Sample: PBMCs. These receptors originate from a man aged 25 to 40 in good health and CMV-seropositive.

In its sample, this clone was seen a few times. The V gene is TRBV18, the J gene TRBJ1-3; D not certain. The CDR3 extends over 12 amino acids. V was pared by 3 bases and J by 9 bases, with 9 bases between. Germline CDR1 KGHSH, CDR2 LQKENI. CDR3: CASSPDAGTIYF. The CDR3 coding sequence is TGTGCCAGCTCACCGGATGCGGGCACCATATATTTT.

The DNA of the CDR3 is TGCGCCAGCAGCGACGGGAGTCTCACACTGGAGACCCAGTACTTC. It encodes CASSDGSLTLETQYF. This chain uses TRBV4-1 with TRBJ2-5; tentatively, D is TRBD2 (6 bases). The V end lost 5 bases, the J end lost 5 bases, and 18 bases lay between the germline ends. Germline values: CDR1 MGHRA, CDR2 YSYEKL. The CDR3 contains 15 residues.

V gene TRBV27 combines with J gene TRBJ2-1, with 7 nucleotides matching TRBD2. CDR3 length: 16 residues. The V gene end was trimmed by 1 base and the J gene end by 5 bases; junction bases not matched to a gene: 8. The germline V gene has CDR1 MNHEY and CDR2 SMNVEV (reference sequence). DNA for the CDR3: TGTGCCAGCAGTTTATTGTCCAGCGGGGCAAACAATGAGCAGTTCTTC. Encoded protein: CASSLLSSGANNEQFF.

The chain recombines TRBV27 with TRBJ1-1; tentatively, D is TRBD1 (5 bases). Trimming cost V 7 bases and J 1 base, with 10 bases left between them. CDR3 length: 13 amino acids. Germline V CDR1 and CDR2: MNHEY, SMNVEV (reference sequence). The CDR3 coding sequence is TGTGCCAGCACCCCTACAGGGAACACTGAAGCTTTCTTT. Protein product: CASTPTGNTEAFF.

This rearrangement joins TRBV7-8 to TRBJ2-7; D is perhaps TRBD2 (5 bases). The germline V gene encodes CDR1 SGHVS and CDR2 FQNEAQ. V was shortened by 5 bases and J by 2 bases, with 13 bases between the two germline ends. The CDR3 has 14 amino acids. CDR3 sequence reads: CASSPLGSPYEQYF. The CDR3 DNA reads as TGTGCCAGCAGCCCTCTAGGGAGCCCCTACGAGCAGTACTTC.

Here the CDR3 DNA reads TGTGCCAGCAGTGCTCGGGGACAGGGGAAGTGGGGCTCCTACAATGAGCAGTTCTTC. It translates to CASSARGQGKWGSYNEQFF. The chain joins TRBV6-1 to TRBJ2-1, with 10 bases matching TRBD1. The germline gives CDR1 MNHNS, CDR2 SASEGT. The CDR3 sequence is 19 residues long. V trimming: 4 bases; J trimming: 0 bases; junction bases outside the gene matches: 12.

This chain uses TRBV5-1 with TRBJ1-4; D possibly corresponds to TRBD1 (6 bases). From germline, CDR1 is SGHRS and CDR2 YFSETQ. Trimming removed 5 bases at V and 5 bases at J, with 13 bases between. This CDR3 is built from 14 residues. Here the CDR3 reads CASSGQPTNEKLFF. CDR3 nucleotide sequence: TGCGCCAGCAGTGGACAGCCGACGAATGAAAAACTGTTTTTT.

A single count supports this clone. The gene calls are TRBV5-1 and TRBJ2-1; 7 bases line up with TRBD2. The CDR3 has 16 amino acids. J was trimmed by 0 bases and V by 6 bases; bases with no gene match: 9. Per the germline V gene, CDR1 is SGHRS and CDR2 is YFSETQ. CDR3 loop: CASNPGRTSSYNEQFF. The CDR3 DNA follows: TGCGCCAGCAACCCGGGACGGACTAGCTCCTACAATGAGCAGTTCTTC.

The chain joins TRBV4-2 to TRBJ2-4; 7 positions match TRBD2. This CDR3 has 22 amino acids. The V gene end was trimmed by 0 bases and the J gene end by 0 bases; junction bases not matched to a gene: 20. Looked up from germline, CDR1 is LGHNA and CDR2 is YNFKEQ. Here the CDR3 reads CASSQDLAAGEWAPLAKNIQYF. The CDR3 region has the DNA TGTGCCAGCAGCCAAGATCTAGCCGCGGGAGAATGGGCCCCGCTAGCCAAAAACATTCAGTACTTC.

The chain employs TRBV7-6 and TRBJ1-4; D gene unclear. Germline lookup yields CDR1 SGHVS and CDR2 FNYEAQ. The CDR3 loop spans 13 amino acids. V lost 5 bases and J 8 bases, leaving 12 bases between the germline ends. CDR3 residues: CASSPLSGEKLFF. CDR3 DNA: TGTGCCAGCAGCCCCTTGTCGGGGGAAAAACTGTTTTTT.

V is TRBV7-8 and J is TRBJ2-7; 11 bases fit TRBD2. The V segment lost 5 bases and the J segment 2 bases; nucleotides outside the gene matches: 11. This CDR3 comprises 17 residues. The V gene's germline CDR1 is SGHVS and CDR2 FQNEAQ. The CDR3 DNA sequence: TGTGCCAGCAGCCTTGGGACTAGCGGATCGGTCCCCTACGAGCAGTACTTC. Protein product: CASSLGTSGSVPYEQYF.

The V gene is TRBV6-5, the J gene TRBJ1-4; TRBD1 might be the D (5 bases). The CDR3 is 12 amino acids. Germline V CDR1 and CDR2: MNHEY, SVGAGI. With 5 bases removed from V and 10 bases from J, the gap between germline ends came to 11 bases. The CDR3 sequence: CASSVTAGKLFF. In nucleotides, the CDR3 is TGTGCCAGCAGTGTGACAGCGGGAAAACTGTTTTTT.

The CDR3 spells CASSPPFDQPQHF. CDR3 nucleotide sequence: TGTGCCAGCAGTCCCCCCTTTGATCAGCCCCAGCATTTT. This chain joins TRBV28 and TRBJ1-5; no definite D call. This CDR3 comprises 13 residues. V was trimmed by 5 bases and J by 5 bases, leaving 10 bases between them. Looked up from germline, CDR1 is MDHEN and CDR2 is SYDVKM.

The chain joins TRBV28 to TRBJ1-2; no definite D call. V was cut by 3 bases and J by 4 bases, with 9 bases left in between. Germline loops: CDR1 MDHEN, CDR2 SYDVKM. There are 13 residues in the CDR3. Here the CDR3 DNA reads TGTGCCAGCAGTTTGGTGGGCCCCTATGGCTACACCTTC. Its translation is CASSLVGPYGYTF.

Here the CDR3 reads CASSYATGTGGDGYTF. CDR3 in DNA: TGTGCCAGCAGCTACGCCACCGGGACAGGGGGCGATGGCTACACCTTC. The chain uses TRBV5-6 and TRBJ1-2; 12 nucleotides line up with TRBD1. In germline, CDR1 is SGHDT, CDR2 YYEEEE. V lost 3 bases and J lost 6; bases outside the gene matches: 9. CDR3 length: 16 residues.

This sequence joins TRBV28 and TRBJ1-5; D gene uncertain. This CDR3 contains 14 residues. Germline CDR1 is MDHEN and CDR2 is SYDVKM. Trimming removed 5 bases at V and 9 bases at J, with 17 bases between. The CDR3 reads CASSRGPPNGPQHF. The CDR3, as DNA: TGTGCCAGCAGTAGAGGGCCCCCCAATGGGCCCCAGCATTTT.

This chain connects TRBV11-3 to TRBJ2-2, with D hard to call. The V end lost 6 bases, the J end lost 2 bases, and 10 bases lay between the germline ends. Germline CDR1 is SGHNT and CDR2 is YENEEA. The CDR3 has 14 residues. The CDR3 coding sequence is TGTGCCAGCAGGGTTGCAGATAACACCGGGGAGCTGTTTTTT. Encoded protein: CASRVADNTGELFF.

This clone was seen once. This rearrangement joins TRBV6-1 to TRBJ2-7, with D maybe TRBD2 (5 bases). This CDR3 region has 13 residues. Germline loops: CDR1 MNHNS, CDR2 SASEGT. V dropped 4 bases and J dropped 3 bases, with 10 bases sitting between them. Here the CDR3 reads CASSGTRVYEQYF. The CDR3 DNA follows: TGTGCCAGCAGTGGCACTAGGGTCTACGAGCAGTACTTC.

This clone was detected only a few times. The CDR3 is CASSSGQGDTDTQYF. CDR3 coding DNA: TGTGCCAGTAGTAGCGGACAGGGAGACACAGATACGCAGTATTTT. The V call is TRBV19, the J call TRBJ2-3; 8 bases match TRBD1. This CDR3 is built from 15 residues. The trim removed 4 bases at V and 2 bases at J, leaving 5 bases unmatched. The V gene's germline CDR1 is LNHDA and CDR2 SQIVND (reference sequence). The full variable domain, completed using reference TRBV19 and TRBJ2-3, is DGGITQSPKYLFRKEGQNVTLSCEQNLNHDAMYWYRQDPGQGLRLIYYSQIVNDFQKGDIAEGYSVSREKKESFPLTVTSAQKNPTAFYLCASSSGQGDTDTQYFGPGTRLTVL.

The CDR3 is CARSWDRSSGANVLTF. CDR3 nucleotide sequence: TGTGCCAGAAGCTGGGACAGGAGTTCTGGGGCCAACGTCCTGACTTTC. This chain joins TRBV5-3 and TRBJ2-6; TRBD1 aligns across 8 bases. TRBV5-3 is treated as an ORF (open reading frame) with a function not yet certain. The ends lost 3 bases at V and 1 base at J; junction bases unmatched: 3. The CDR3 totals 16 residues.

Only one count was recorded for this clone. This chain links TRBV28 with TRBJ1-5; unclear D gene. The CDR3 runs 13 residues. The V and J ends lost 2 bases and 5 bases respectively, with 7 bases between them. Germline V gives CDR1 MDHEN, CDR2 SYDVKM. The CDR3 DNA reads TGTGCCAGCAGTTTAATCTCGGATCAGCCCCAGCATTTT. This translates into CASSLISDQPQHF.

V gene TRBV6-6 combines with J gene TRBJ1-1; 12 bases match TRBD1. The V gene end was trimmed by 2 bases and the J gene end by 5 bases; junction bases not matched to a gene: 3. The CDR3 totals 15 residues. CDR1 is MNHNY and CDR2 is SVGAGI in the germline V gene (reference sequence). CDR3 amino acids: CASSYGTGGRTEAFF. The CDR3 region has the DNA TGTGCCAGCAGTTACGGGACAGGGGGCCGAACTGAAGCTTTCTTT.

The V call is TRBV9, the J call TRBJ2-7, with 7 bases fitting TRBD2. Trimming took 4 bases from V and 0 from J; bases not matched to a gene: 4. CDR3 length: 14 residues. Germline lookup yields CDR1 SGDLS and CDR2 YYNGEE. The CDR3 nucleotides read TGTGCCAGCAGCCCGCGGGACTACTCCTACGAGCAGTACTTC. Encoded protein: CASSPRDYSYEQYF.

This clone was detected once. This chain uses TRBV9 with TRBJ2-2; weak D call: TRBD2 (6 bases). Trimming removed 1 base from V and 0 bases from J, with 10 bases in between. Germline CDR1 reads SGDLS; CDR2 reads YYNGEE. The CDR3 runs to 16 residues. The CDR3 nucleotides read TGTGCCAGCAGCGTACCGGCTAGCGCGAACACCGGGGAGCTGTTTTTT. This encodes CASSVPASANTGELFF.

V usage is TRBV6-4 and J usage is TRBJ2-1, with 10 bases aligning to TRBD1. CDR1 MRHNA and CDR2 SNTAGT come from the germline V gene. V shed 4 bases, J shed 8 bases, and the junction held 5 bases outside the gene matches. This CDR3 is built from 14 residues. CDR3 protein: CASSAGTGVDEQFF. CDR3 bases: TGTGCCAGCAGTGCCGGGACAGGGGTGGATGAGCAGTTCTTC.

This clone was found a few times. The rearrangement links TRBV5-1 to TRBJ2-2, with TRBD2 as a possible D gene (6 bases). V was pared by 5 bases and J by 2 bases, with 16 bases between. The CDR3 spans 16 residues. Germline V lookup: CDR1 SGHRS, CDR2 YFSETQ. For the CDR3, the DNA is TGCGCCAGCAGTACTTTTTCTAGCGTAAACACCGGGGAGCTGTTTTTT. This gives the protein CASSTFSSVNTGELFF.

The gene calls are TRBV19 and TRBJ2-1, with 10 bases that match TRBD2. The CDR3 is 17 amino acids. V lost 9 bases to trimming and J lost 5 bases; unmatched junction nucleotides: 16. Looked up from germline, CDR1 is LNHDA and CDR2 is SQIVND (reference sequence). CDR3 region: CASGPNGLAERHNEQFF. Written as DNA, the CDR3 is TGTGCCAGCGGCCCGAATGGACTAGCGGAACGACACAATGAGCAGTTCTTC.

The chain couples TRBV7-2 to TRBJ2-5; 11 positions match TRBD2. Germline V CDR1 and CDR2: SGHTA, FQGNSA. The V gene end was trimmed by 5 bases and the J gene end by 0 bases; junction bases not matched to a gene: 5. This CDR3 has 16 amino acids. This chain's CDR3 is CASSPGLAGDQETQYF. The CDR3 DNA is TGTGCCAGCAGCCCCGGACTAGCGGGTGACCAAGAGACCCAGTACTTC.

V and J are TRBV2 and TRBJ2-1; 10 nucleotides line up with TRBD2. Germline V gene lookup returns CDR1 SNHLY and CDR2 FYNNEI. The V segment lost 3 bases and the J segment 4 bases; nucleotides outside the gene matches: 3. The CDR3 totals 15 residues. The CDR3 nucleotides are TGTGCCAGCAGTGAGTTACTAGCGGGGTACAATGAGCAGTTCTTC. Protein sequence: CASSELLAGYNEQFF.